This T cell receptor (beta chain) stems from a study of blood T cells in healthy people across ages. The overall study: The capture of about one barcoded beta molecule per two T cells was achieved by template switching.

Points from the study as a whole: Naive and antigen-experienced cells were not separated, limiting conclusive comparison.

Sample-barcoded 5' priming and a J-beta primer mix drove a second PCR of about 7 to 11 cycles. TCRdb re-called the 5' RACE reads with MiXCR, one entry per CDR3 protein. This sample yields roughly 2 million distinct CDR3 sequences, of which 49% are seen a single time; more than 2% belongs to the top ten. This clonotype was observed many times. Its antigen is still unknown. The V gene lost 4 bases and the J gene lost 8 bases, with 11 bases spanning the gap. This CDR3 is 12 amino acids long. From germline, CDR1 is MNHEY and CDR2 SVGAGI. The study isolated at least 7 million PBMCs from each sample. The gene calls are TRBV6-5 and TRBJ1-2, with D possibly matching TRBD1 (5 bases). Sequencing used blood. The receptor's source is a woman in her thirties or forties in good health. The CDR3 region is CASSWTGTGYTF. The CDR3, as DNA: TGTGCCAGCAGTTGGACGGGGACCGGCTACACCTTC.